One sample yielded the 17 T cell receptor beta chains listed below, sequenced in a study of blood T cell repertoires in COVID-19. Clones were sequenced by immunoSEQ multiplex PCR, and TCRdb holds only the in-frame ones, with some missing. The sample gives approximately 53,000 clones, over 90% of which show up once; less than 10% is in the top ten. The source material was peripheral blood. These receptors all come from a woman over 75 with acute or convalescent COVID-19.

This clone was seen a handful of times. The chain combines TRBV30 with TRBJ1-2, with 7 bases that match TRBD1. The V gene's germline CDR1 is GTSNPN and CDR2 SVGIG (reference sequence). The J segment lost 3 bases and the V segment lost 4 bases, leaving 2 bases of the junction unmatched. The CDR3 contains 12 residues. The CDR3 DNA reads TGTGCCTGGACAGGGGGATACTATGGCTACACCTTC. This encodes CAWTGGYYGYTF.

CDR3 amino acids: CASSQEGRGRREQYF. The DNA of the CDR3 is TGTGCCAGCAGCCAAGAGGGCAGGGGGCGCCGAGAGCAGTACTTC. The chain joins TRBV3-1 (or the pseudogene TRBV3-2) to TRBJ2-7; 8 bases map to TRBD1. The germline V gene has CDR1 LGHDT and CDR2 YNNKEL (reference sequence). The CDR3 has 15 residues. V lost 0 bases to trimming and J lost 7 bases; unmatched junction nucleotides: 8.

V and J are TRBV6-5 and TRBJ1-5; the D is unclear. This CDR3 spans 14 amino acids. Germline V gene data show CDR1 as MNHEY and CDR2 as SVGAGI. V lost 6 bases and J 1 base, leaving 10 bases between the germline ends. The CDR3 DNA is TGTGCCAGCAGCAGGTCCAGGAGCAATCAGCCCCAGCATTTT. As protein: CASSRSRSNQPQHF.

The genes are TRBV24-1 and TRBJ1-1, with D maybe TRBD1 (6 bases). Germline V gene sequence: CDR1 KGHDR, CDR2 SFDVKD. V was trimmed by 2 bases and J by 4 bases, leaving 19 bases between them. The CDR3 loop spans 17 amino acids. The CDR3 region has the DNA TGTGCCACCAGTGATTCTCCGGGACGCCCCAGGGGCACTGAAGCTTTCTTT. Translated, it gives CATSDSPGRPRGTEAFF.

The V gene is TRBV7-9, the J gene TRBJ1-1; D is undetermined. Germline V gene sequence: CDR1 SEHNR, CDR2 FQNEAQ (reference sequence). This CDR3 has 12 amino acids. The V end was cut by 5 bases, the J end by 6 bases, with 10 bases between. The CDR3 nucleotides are TGTGCCAGCAGCCCTCTAGTGGCTGAAGCTTTCTTT. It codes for CASSPLVAEAFF.

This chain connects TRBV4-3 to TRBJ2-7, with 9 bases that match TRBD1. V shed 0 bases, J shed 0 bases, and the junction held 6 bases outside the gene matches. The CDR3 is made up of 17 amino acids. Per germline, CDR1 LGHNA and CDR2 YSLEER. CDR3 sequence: CASSQEWDRAYSYEQYF. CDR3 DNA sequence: TGCGCCAGCAGCCAAGAATGGGACAGGGCTTACTCCTACGAGCAGTACTTC.

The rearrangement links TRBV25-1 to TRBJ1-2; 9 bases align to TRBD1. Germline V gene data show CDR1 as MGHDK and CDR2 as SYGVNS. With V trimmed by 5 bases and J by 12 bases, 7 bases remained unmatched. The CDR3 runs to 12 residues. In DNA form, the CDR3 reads TGTGCCAGCAGTAGCGGACAGGGGAGAAACACCTTC. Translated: CASSSGQGRNTF.

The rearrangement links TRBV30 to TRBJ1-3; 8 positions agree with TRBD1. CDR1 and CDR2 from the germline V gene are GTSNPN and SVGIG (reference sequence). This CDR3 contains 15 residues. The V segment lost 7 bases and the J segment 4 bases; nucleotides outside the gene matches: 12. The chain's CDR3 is CAFSQGGARGNTIYF. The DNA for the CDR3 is TGTGCCTTCTCACAGGGGGGCGCGAGAGGAAACACCATATATTTT.

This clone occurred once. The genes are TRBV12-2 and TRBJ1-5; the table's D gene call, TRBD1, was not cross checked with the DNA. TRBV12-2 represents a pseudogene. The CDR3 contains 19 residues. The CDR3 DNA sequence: TGTGCAAGTCGCTTAGGACTAGGGGACAGGGCGTATAGCAATCAGCCCCAGCATTTT. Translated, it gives CASRLGLGDRAYSNQPQHF.

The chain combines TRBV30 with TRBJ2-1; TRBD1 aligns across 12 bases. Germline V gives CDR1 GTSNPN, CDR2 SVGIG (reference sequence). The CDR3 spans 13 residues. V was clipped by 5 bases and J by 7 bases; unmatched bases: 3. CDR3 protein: CAWGTGGRNEQFF. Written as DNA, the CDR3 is TGTGCCTGGGGGACAGGGGGCAGAAATGAGCAGTTCTTC. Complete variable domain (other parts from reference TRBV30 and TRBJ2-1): SQTIHQWPATLVQPVGSPLSLECTVEGTSNPNLYWYRQAAGRGLQLLFYSVGIGQISSEVPQNLSASRPQDRQFILSSKKLLLSDSGFYLCAWGTGGRNEQFFGPGTRLTVL.

In DNA form, the CDR3 reads TGTGCCAGCTCACCCGACAGGCTCTCTTCCTATGGCTACACCTTC. Translation: CASSPDRLSSYGYTF. V usage is TRBV18 and J usage is TRBJ1-2, with D tentatively TRBD1 (6 bases). Trimming removed 3 bases from V and 4 bases from J, with 15 bases in between. This CDR3 region has 15 residues. The germline gives CDR1 KGHSH, CDR2 LQKENI.

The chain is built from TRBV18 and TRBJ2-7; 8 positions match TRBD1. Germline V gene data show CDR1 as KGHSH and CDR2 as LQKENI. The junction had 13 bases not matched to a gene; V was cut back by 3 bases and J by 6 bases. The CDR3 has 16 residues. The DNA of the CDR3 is TGTGCCAGCTCACCGACGACAGGGGTTTCCCAGGCCGAGCAGTACTTC. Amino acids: CASSPTTGVSQAEQYF. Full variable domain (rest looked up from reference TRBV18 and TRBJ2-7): NAGVMQNPRHLVRRRGQEARLRCSPMKGHSHVYWYRQLPEEGLKFMVYLQKENIIDESGMPKERFSAEFPKEGPSILRIQQVVRGDSAAYFCASSPTTGVSQAEQYFGPGTRLTVT.

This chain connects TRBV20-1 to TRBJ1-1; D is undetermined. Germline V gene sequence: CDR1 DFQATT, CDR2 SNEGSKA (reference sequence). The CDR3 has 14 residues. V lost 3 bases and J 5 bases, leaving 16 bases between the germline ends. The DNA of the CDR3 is TGCAGTGCTAGTCCCGGCCTATCGGGGACTGAAGCTTTCTTT. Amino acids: CSASPGLSGTEAFF.

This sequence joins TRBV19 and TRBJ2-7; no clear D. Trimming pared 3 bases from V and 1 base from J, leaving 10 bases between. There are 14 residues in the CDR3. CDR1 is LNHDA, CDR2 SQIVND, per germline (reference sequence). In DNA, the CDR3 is TGTGCCAGTAGTATCGTACACCAATCCTACGAGCAGTACTTC. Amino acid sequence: CASSIVHQSYEQYF.

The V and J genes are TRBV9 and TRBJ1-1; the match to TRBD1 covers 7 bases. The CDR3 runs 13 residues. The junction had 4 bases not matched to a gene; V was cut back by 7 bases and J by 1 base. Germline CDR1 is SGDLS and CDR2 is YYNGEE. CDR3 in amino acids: CASAGQQNTEAFF. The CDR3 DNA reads TGTGCCAGCGCGGGACAGCAGAACACTGAAGCTTTCTTT.

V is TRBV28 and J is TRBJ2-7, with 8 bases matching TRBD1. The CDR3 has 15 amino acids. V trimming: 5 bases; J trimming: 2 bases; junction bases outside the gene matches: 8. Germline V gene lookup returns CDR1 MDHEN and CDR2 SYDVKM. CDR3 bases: TGTGCCAGCAGTGCATCATACAGGGGGGCCTACGAGCAGTACTTC. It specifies CASSASYRGAYEQYF.

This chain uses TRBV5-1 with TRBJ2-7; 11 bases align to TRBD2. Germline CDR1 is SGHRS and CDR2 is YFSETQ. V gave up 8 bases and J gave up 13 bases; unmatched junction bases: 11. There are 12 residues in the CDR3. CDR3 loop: CARIIAGGPDYF. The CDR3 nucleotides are TGCGCCAGAATTATAGCGGGAGGGCCTGATTACTTC.